The T cell receptor beta chain described here comes from a study of preoperative IRX-2 immunotherapy in early breast cancer. The V gene lost 2 bases and the J gene lost 5 bases, with 10 bases spanning the gap. This CDR3 spans 14 amino acids. CDR1 and CDR2 from the germline V gene are MNHGY and SAAAGT. Some clones are missing from TCRdb's copy, which holds only in-frame ones; the method was immunoSEQ multiplex PCR. The top ten clones hold 1.5% to 2% of a sample with under 40,000 clones, over 85% of them seen once. This sample's treatment: preoperative locoregional IRX-2 cytokine immunotherapy. Patients received preoperative, locoregional IRX-2 cytokine immunotherapy in a phase Ib study.

This chain connects TRBV6-8 to TRBJ1-5; D uncertain. The sequencing used tumor tissue, collected after IRX-2 immunotherapy. The source is a human donor with breast cancer. The CDR3 nucleotides read TGTGCCAGCAGTTACACGATCGCTGATCAGCCCCAGCATTTT. Its translation: CASSYTIADQPQHF.